This paragraph covers one T cell receptor (beta chain) sequence. The antigen is undetermined. A read error may account for a junction end that differs from germline. The data belong to a study of cytomegalovirus exposure and HLA in healthy donors. PCR used 60 Vbeta primers and 13 Jbeta primers. Only in-frame clones appear in the TCRdb table, and some are missing; sequencing was by immunoSEQ multiplex PCR. This sample's clone table lists around 80,000 clones. Per the germline V gene, CDR1 is SGHDT and CDR2 is YYEEEE. The CDR3 is 15 amino acids. Study-wide findings and caveats: Associated with cytomegalovirus, according to the listing, were some 150 TCR beta chains. In a later analysis, TCR beta V- and J-gene trimming showed a link to a missense DCLRE1C variant. Owing to their indistinguishability, certain V segments, notably TRBV6-2 and TRBV6-3, were excluded.

The sample consisted of PBMCs. The V gene is TRBV5-6, the J gene TRBJ1-2; D gene uncertain. The receptor comes from a man aged 35 to 55 in good health and CMV-seronegative. The CDR3 reads CAGSLVVEVPHGYTF. CDR3 bases: TGTGCCGGCAGCTTGGTTGTGGAGGTCCCTCATGGCTACACCTTC.